This TCR beta chain originates from a study of CD8 T cells in Susac syndrome. On the study more broadly: When their blood was taken, patients with Susac syndrome were therapy-naive, taking corticosteroids, or taking intravenous immunoglobulin alone.

Random hexamers were used to reverse transcribe an amount of about 0.45 to 1 ug RNA. TCRdb re-called the immunoSEQ multiplex PCR reads through MiXCR, storing one row per CDR3 protein. The data show 200,000 or so distinct CDR3 sequences, 95% seen once. From blood CD8+ and CD4+ T cells, TCR beta sequences were generated. The sample holds one count of this clonotype. Sequenced input: CD4+ T cells from PBMCs. The clonotype comes from a human donor with Susac syndrome.

The CDR3 is CASSRLAKNIQYF. DNA for the CDR3: TGTGCCAGCAGCCGCCTCGCCAAAAACATTCAGTACTTC. The chain links TRBV7-9 to TRBJ2-4; D gene ambiguous. The germline V gene encodes CDR1 SEHNR and CDR2 FQNEAQ (reference sequence). The CDR3 contains 13 residues. The V end was cut by 5 bases, the J end by 1 base, with 6 bases between.